This T cell receptor (beta chain) was obtained from a study of control samples from healthy donors and cancer patients. The table came from immunoSEQ multiplex PCR; TCRdb's copy has only in-frame clones and leaves some out. The data contain about 51,000 clones, about nine tenths of them singletons. The CDR3 consists of 16 residues. J lost 2 bases, V lost 5 bases, and 7 bases had no gene match. Germline V lookup: CDR1 SGHAT, CDR2 FQDESV (reference sequence). The source is a man aged 45-60 years with head and neck cancer. The source material was PBMCs. This chain joins TRBV11-1 and TRBJ2-3; the match to TRBD2 covers 10 bases. The CDR3 protein is CASSPTSGPITDTQYF. In DNA, the CDR3 is TGTGCCAGCAGCCCGACTAGCGGGCCGATCACAGATACGCAGTATTTT.